These 25 T cell receptor beta chains originate from one sample sequenced in a study of technical replicates of blood from a handful of donors. Clones were sequenced by immunoSEQ multiplex PCR, and TCRdb holds only the in-frame ones, with some missing. The data hold over 65,000 clones, with about 94% observed a single time. Sequenced material: T cells isolated from PBMCs. These receptors were taken from a human donor in good health.

The chain employs TRBV15 and TRBJ2-2; unclear D gene. This CDR3 is built from 12 residues. Per germline, CDR1 LNHNV and CDR2 YYDKDF (reference sequence). The V and J ends lost 4 bases and 6 bases respectively, with 6 bases between them. This CDR3 reads CATSNSAGELFF. CDR3 bases: TGTGCCACCAGCAATTCGGCCGGGGAGCTGTTTTTT.

This sequence joins TRBV7-9 and TRBJ2-7; 8 nucleotides agree with TRBD1. CDR3 length: 15 residues. The V and J ends lost 5 bases and 0 bases, in that order; junction bases with no gene match: 6. Germline V gives CDR1 SEHNR, CDR2 FQNEAQ (reference sequence). The CDR3 sequence is CASSAHRGDSYEQYF. CDR3 nucleotide sequence: TGTGCCAGCAGCGCCCACAGGGGGGACTCCTACGAGCAGTACTTC.

V usage is TRBV7-2 and J usage is TRBJ2-3; no clear D. The CDR3 has 15 amino acids. Germline loops: CDR1 SGHTA, CDR2 FQGNSA. The V end lost 5 bases, the J end lost 6 bases, and 18 bases lay between the germline ends. The CDR3 region has the DNA TGTGCCAGCAGCGGTACCCTCGACTTCGGGGATACGCAGTATTTT. It codes for CASSGTLDFGDTQYF.

This chain connects TRBV4-1 to TRBJ1-1; 8 bases fit TRBD1. Germline CDR1 MGHRA, CDR2 YSYEKL. The length of the CDR3 is 16 residues. V dropped 2 bases and J dropped 4; count of bases not matched to a gene: 9. CDR3 sequence: CASSQRAQGEVTEAFF. In DNA, the CDR3 is TGCGCCAGCAGCCAACGAGCACAGGGGGAGGTCACTGAAGCTTTCTTT.

The rearrangement joins TRBV5-1 to TRBJ2-3; possibly TRBD1 for D (6 bases). Between the trimmed V and J ends, which lost 2 bases and 3 bases, there was a span of 13 bases. The CDR3 spans 15 residues. Germline assignment: CDR1 SGHRS and CDR2 YFSETQ. Here the CDR3 DNA reads TGCGCCAGCAGCTTACAGGGAGTGGGGACAGATACGCAGTATTTT. Residues: CASSLQGVGTDTQYF.

V is TRBV11-3 and J is TRBJ1-2; a weak D match, TRBD1 (6 bases). Germline V lookup: CDR1 SGHNT, CDR2 YENEEA. Trimming stripped 6 bases from V and 3 bases from J, with 11 bases between. The CDR3 totals 13 residues. CDR3 region: CASRRGGDYGYTF. CDR3 sequence (DNA): TGTGCCAGCAGAAGGGGGGGTGACTATGGCTACACCTTC. Filled out from reference TRBV11-3 and TRBJ1-2, the complete variable domain reads EAGVVQSPRYKIIEKKQPVAFWCNPISGHNTLYWYLQNLGQGPELLIRYENEEAVDDSQLPKDRFSAERLKGVDSTLKIQPAELGDSAVYLCASRRGGDYGYTFGSGTRLTVV.

This chain connects TRBV15 to TRBJ2-7; TRBD2 matches at 13 bases. The CDR3 covers 15 residues. In germline, CDR1 is LNHNV, CDR2 YYDKDF (reference sequence). The V gene end was trimmed by 0 bases and the J gene end by 6 bases; junction bases not matched to a gene: 2. DNA for the CDR3: TGTGCCACCAGCAGAGATAGGACTAGCGGGAGCGAGCAGTACTTC. Translating gives CATSRDRTSGSEQYF.

The J gene is TRBJ2-1, the V gene TRBV10-3; the match to TRBD1 covers 8 bases. The CDR3 totals 13 residues. Losses at the gene ends were 7 bases for V and 8 bases for J; bases not matched to a gene: 7. Germline CDR1 ENHRY, CDR2 SYGVKD. The CDR3: CAITPTGADEQFF. CDR3 sequence (DNA): TGTGCCATCACCCCGACAGGGGCAGATGAGCAGTTCTTC.

This rearrangement joins TRBV2 to TRBJ1-2; D ambiguous. CDR3 length equals 12 residues. V was trimmed by 3 bases and J by 4 bases, leaving 6 bases between them. CDR1 is SNHLY, CDR2 FYNNEI, per germline. The CDR3 loop reads CASSDHGYGYTF. The CDR3 DNA is TGTGCCAGCAGTGACCACGGCTATGGCTACACCTTC.

The V call is TRBV5-1, the J call TRBJ1-5; 8 nucleotides agree with TRBD1. This CDR3 has 15 residues. Germline V gene lookup returns CDR1 SGHRS and CDR2 YFSETQ. With 0 bases clipped from V and 5 bases from J, the junction kept 4 bases outside the gene matches. In DNA form, the CDR3 reads TGCGCCAGCAGCTTGGAGGCAGGGGGCCATCAGCCCCAGCATTTT. As protein: CASSLEAGGHQPQHF. Full variable domain (remainder filled in from reference TRBV5-1 and TRBJ1-5): KAGVTQTPRYLIKTRGQQVTLSCSPISGHRSVSWYQQTPGQGLQFLFEYFSETQRNKGNFPGRFSGRQFSNSRSEMNVSTLELGDSALYLCASSLEAGGHQPQHFGDGTRLSIL.

The chain joins TRBV18 to TRBJ1-5; TRBD1 aligns across 7 bases. Germline loops: CDR1 KGHSH, CDR2 LQKENI. J lost 1 base, V lost 5 bases, and 8 bases had no gene match. CDR3 length: 16 residues. The CDR3 sequence is CASSGSGTESNQPQHF. The CDR3, as DNA: TGTGCCAGCTCAGGCTCCGGGACAGAGAGCAATCAGCCCCAGCATTTT.

The chain combines TRBV25-1 with TRBJ2-2; possibly TRBD2 for D (6 bases). V lost 4 bases and J 9 bases, leaving 15 bases between the germline ends. CDR1 MGHDK and CDR2 SYGVNS come from the germline V gene. The CDR3 has 14 residues. The CDR3: CASSVTEGPRELFF. The CDR3 bases are TGTGCCAGCAGTGTTACGGAGGGGCCGCGGGAGCTGTTTTTT.

V and J are TRBV27 and TRBJ2-7; D unresolved. The CDR3 consists of 16 residues. Germline values: CDR1 MNHEY, CDR2 SMNVEV (reference sequence). V shed 5 bases and J shed 7 bases, with 24 bases lying between them. In nucleotides, the CDR3 is TGTGCCAGCAGTCTGAGCTTCGACTCCCGGATGAGGGAGCAGTACTTC. Residues: CASSLSFDSRMREQYF.

The V and J genes are TRBV12-5 and TRBJ1-1, with TRBD1 identical over 8 bases. Germline values: CDR1 LGHNT, CDR2 FRNRAP. The CDR3 totals 16 residues. V trimming: 0 bases; J trimming: 2 bases; junction bases outside the gene matches: 5. The CDR3 coding sequence is TGTGCTAGTGGTTTGGTTGCGGGACAGGCCAACACTGAAGCTTTCTTT. Translating it yields CASGLVAGQANTEAFF.

V gene TRBV2 combines with J gene TRBJ1-3, with TRBD1 identical over 7 bases. The ends lost 9 bases at V and 1 base at J; junction bases unmatched: 6. The germline CDR1 and CDR2 sequences are SNHLY and FYNNEI. The CDR3 is 14 residues long. CDR3 coding DNA: TGTGCCAGACAGGGGTTTCGGTCTGGAAACACCATATATTTT. As protein: CARQGFRSGNTIYF.

V and J are TRBV5-1 and TRBJ2-7; 9 nucleotides match TRBD2. The CDR3 has 17 residues. CDR1 is SGHRS, CDR2 YFSETQ, per germline. Trimming cost V 4 bases and J 5 bases; bases outside gene matches: 16. The CDR3 DNA reads as TGCGCCAGCAGCACTTTCTCTGGGCGGGAGGGATCCAACGAGCAGTACTTC. It is translated as CASSTFSGREGSNEQYF.

The V and J genes are TRBV7-6 and TRBJ1-5; D gene uncertain. V was pared by 1 base and J by 5 bases, with 12 bases between. CDR1 is SGHVS and CDR2 is FNYEAQ in the germline V gene. The CDR3 extends over 15 amino acids. The CDR3 nucleotides read TGTGCCAGCAGCTTAGTTGCCGGGGTAGATCAGCCCCAGCATTTT. It specifies CASSLVAGVDQPQHF.

The genes are TRBV6-6 and TRBJ2-7; 8 nucleotides align to TRBD2. V trimming: 0 bases; J trimming: 2 bases; junction bases outside the gene matches: 3. Germline values: CDR1 MNHNY, CDR2 SVGAGI (reference sequence). This CDR3 spans 15 amino acids. The CDR3 DNA reads TGTGCCAGCAGTTACTCTCGGGGGGGCCCCTACGAGCAGTACTTC. It encodes CASSYSRGGPYEQYF.

The chain recombines TRBV9 with TRBJ1-2, with unresolved D. Germline CDR1 SGDLS, CDR2 YYNGEE. The CDR3 sequence is 12 residues long. Between the trimmed V and J ends, which lost 4 bases and 0 bases, there was a span of 4 bases. This CDR3 is CASSSSNYGYTF. The CDR3 coding sequence is TGTGCCAGCAGCTCATCTAACTATGGCTACACCTTC.

The DNA of the CDR3 is TGTGCCAGCAGTTTCCTGGGGGGCCAAGAGACCCAGTACTTC. Protein sequence: CASSFLGGQETQYF. The gene calls are TRBV27 and TRBJ2-5; a possible D gene is TRBD2 (6 bases). The ends were cut back, 3 bases at V and 1 base at J, with 9 bases in the middle. The length of the CDR3 is 14 residues. Germline values: CDR1 MNHEY, CDR2 SMNVEV (reference sequence).

The V gene is TRBV27, the J gene TRBJ2-7, with TRBD2 matching over 13 bases. Germline CDR1 reads MNHEY; CDR2 reads SMNVEV (reference sequence). The junction had 7 bases not matched to a gene; V was cut back by 7 bases and J by 4 bases. This CDR3 is built from 15 residues. CDR3: CASTETSGGGYEQYF. CDR3 nucleotides: TGTGCCAGCACCGAAACTAGCGGGGGGGGATACGAGCAGTACTTC.

This rearrangement joins TRBV18 to TRBJ1-1, with unresolved D. The V gene's germline CDR1 is KGHSH and CDR2 LQKENI. V was trimmed by 0 bases and J by 0 bases, leaving 5 bases between them. The CDR3 covers 14 residues. The CDR3: CASSPPSLNTEAFF. The DNA for the CDR3 is TGTGCCAGCTCACCACCTAGCCTGAACACTGAAGCTTTCTTT.

This sequence joins TRBV27 and TRBJ2-1, with 10 positions matching TRBD2. Germline V lookup: CDR1 MNHEY, CDR2 SMNVEV (reference sequence). Losses at the gene ends were 3 bases for V and 10 bases for J; bases not matched to a gene: 6. The CDR3 loop spans 14 amino acids. This CDR3 is CASSFSGRSGEQFF. Here the CDR3 DNA reads TGTGCCAGCAGTTTTAGCGGGAGGTCCGGGGAGCAGTTCTTC.

The gene calls are TRBV6-5 and TRBJ2-7, with D perhaps matching TRBD2 (5 bases). There are 14 residues in the CDR3. The V end lost 0 bases, the J end lost 3 bases, and 9 bases lay between the germline ends. Germline lookup yields CDR1 MNHEY and CDR2 SVGAGI. For the CDR3, the DNA is TGTGCCAGCAGTTACTCGGTGAGGGACTACGAGCAGTACTTC. It encodes CASSYSVRDYEQYF.

This rearrangement joins TRBV28 to TRBJ2-7; 8 bases fit TRBD1. Trimming at V came to 7 bases and at J to 12 bases, leaving 11 bases not matched to a gene. Germline V gene sequence: CDR1 MDHEN, CDR2 SYDVKM. The CDR3 has 12 residues. CDR3 sequence reads: CASTAWGTGGYF. Here the CDR3 DNA reads TGTGCCAGCACGGCATGGGGTACAGGGGGGTACTTC.